These 8 T cell receptor beta chains share one sample of origin, sequenced in a study of control samples from healthy donors and cancer patients (dated by TCRdb to 2019 to 2021). Libraries were prepared through the immunoSEQ multiplex PCR assay. Drawn from immuneACCESS, this table holds only the in-frame rearrangements with V and J called that TCRdb kept. Clones are partly lost; checked studies trace under half to an unresolved V gene and leave the rest unexplained. The sample records 60,000 to 75,000 clones, around 90% of which are singletons. The top ten clones comprise 5% to 7% of the sample. Sequencing used PBMCs. These TCRs come from a man in his 60s with colorectal cancer.

This rearrangement joins TRBV7-9 to TRBJ2-3; D unresolved. Trimming shortened V by 5 bases and J by 0 bases, and 12 bases separated the two germline ends. There are 15 residues in the CDR3. Looked up from germline, CDR1 is SEHNR and CDR2 is FQNEAQ (reference sequence). CDR3 loop: CASSPPSTSTDTQYF. CDR3 nucleotides: TGTGCCAGCAGCCCCCCCTCTACCAGCACAGATACGCAGTATTTT.

The chain recombines TRBV1 with TRBJ2-7; the D call in the table, TRBD2, was not verified against the DNA. TRBV1 has pseudogene status. There are 16 residues in the CDR3. The CDR3 loop is CTSSQASGGIFYEQYF. CDR3 bases: TGCACCAGCAGCCAAGCTAGCGGGGGAATATTCTACGAGCAGTACTTC.

V usage is TRBV19 and J usage is TRBJ2-2; D ambiguous. The length of the CDR3 is 14 residues. The germline gives CDR1 LNHDA, CDR2 SQIVND (reference sequence). The V and J ends lost 6 bases and 6 bases respectively, with 14 bases between them. Written as DNA, the CDR3 is TGTGCCAGTAGCCGATCTCCTCGGGCCGGGGAGCTGTTTTTT. Its protein is CASSRSPRAGELFF. Complete variable domain (other parts from reference TRBV19 and TRBJ2-2): DGGITQSPKYLFRKEGQNVTLSCEQNLNHDAMYWYRQDPGQGLRLIYYSQIVNDFQKGDIAEGYSVSREKKESFPLTVTSAQKNPTAFYLCASSRSPRAGELFFGEGSRLTVL.

The chain has TRBV29-1 and TRBJ2-3; 7 bases map to TRBD1. Germline CDR1 and CDR2: SQVTM and ANQGSEA. J was trimmed by 0 bases and V by 6 bases; bases with no gene match: 6. The CDR3 spans 14 residues. The CDR3 reads CSVSPGQSTDTQYF. In nucleotides, the CDR3 is TGCAGCGTCTCACCGGGACAGAGCACAGATACGCAGTATTTT.

The chain couples TRBV5-4 to TRBJ2-3; 14 nucleotides agree with TRBD2. The CDR3 is 18 amino acids. Germline V gene data show CDR1 as SGHNT and CDR2 as YYREEE (reference sequence). J lost 1 base, V lost 2 bases, and 6 bases had no gene match. CDR3 coding DNA: TGTGCCAGCAGCTTACCCGGGACTAGCGGGGGACGCACAGATACGCAGTATTTT. Its protein product is CASSLPGTSGGRTDTQYF.

V and J are TRBV11-3 and TRBJ1-5; 8 nucleotides agree with TRBD1. V shed 1 base, J shed 0 bases, and the junction held 8 bases outside the gene matches. Germline CDR1 SGHNT, CDR2 YENEEA. The CDR3 runs 18 residues. In DNA form, the CDR3 reads TGTGCCAGCAGCTTAGGCAGGGGGCTTACTAGTAGCAATCAGCCCCAGCATTTT. Translated, it gives CASSLGRGLTSSNQPQHF.

The gene calls are TRBV3-1 (or the pseudogene TRBV3-2) and TRBJ1-2; tentative D call: TRBD1 (5 bases). This CDR3 has 15 residues. V dropped 1 base and J dropped 4 bases, with 13 bases sitting between them. CDR1 LGHDT and CDR2 YNNKEL come from the germline V gene (reference sequence). CDR3 loop: CASSQGPGTTYGYTF. CDR3 DNA: TGTGCCAGCAGCCAAGGCCCTGGGACCACCTATGGCTACACCTTC.

This rearrangement joins TRBV6-1 to TRBJ2-7; D gene ambiguous. The CDR3 is 13 amino acids. Germline V lookup: CDR1 MNHNS, CDR2 SASEGT. Trimming removed 2 bases from V and 0 bases from J, with 5 bases in between. The CDR3 DNA follows: TGTGCCAGCAGTGAAATATACTCCTACGAGCAGTACTTC. Encoded protein: CASSEIYSYEQYF.